This T cell receptor beta chain was sequenced for a study of blood T cell repertoires in COVID-19. The protocol was immunoSEQ multiplex PCR, while the TCRdb copy is restricted to in-frame clones and leaves out a portion. The repertoire has under 300,000 clones, 89% of them found once; the top ten carry 1.5% to 2%. CDR1 is SGHAT, CDR2 FQNNGV, per germline. V shed 2 bases and J 1 base; nucleotides not matched to a gene: 5. This CDR3 comprises 15 residues. In terms of age and location, participants ranged from roughly 18 to 100 years and lived in about 25 US areas. Material: PBMCs or T cells enriched from blood (not recorded which). This sequence was found in a woman aged 40 to 50 who had recovered from COVID-19. The chain employs TRBV11-2 and TRBJ2-7; TRBD1 agrees at 7 bases. As DNA, the CDR3 is TGTGCCAGCAGCTTACGGGTCAGGGGGTCCTACGAGCAGTACTTC. Its protein is CASSLRVRGSYEQYF. Supplemented by reference TRBV11-2 and TRBJ2-7, the full variable domain reads EAGVAQSPRYKIIEKRQSVAFWCNPISGHATLYWYQQILGQGPKLLIQFQNNGVVDDSQLPKDRFSAERLKGVDSTLKIQPAKLEDSAVYLCASSLRVRGSYEQYFGPGTRLTVT.